The next 21 T cell receptor beta chains were all read from a single sample in a study of CD8+ T cells in alopecia areata. Extracted from the samples, RNA was reverse transcribed into cDNA to serve as the sequencing template. Clones were read by immunoSEQ multiplex PCR, and TCRdb kept only the in-frame ones, dropping some. The table shows 190,000 or so clones, with around 60% occurring only once. The treatment was: oral pan-JAK inhibitor, 5-10 mg twice daily. The source material was CD8+ T cells sorted from blood, sampled at week 24, from a patient treated with tofacitinib. The receptor set was obtained from a human donor with alopecia areata.

The rearrangement joins TRBV19 to TRBJ1-1, with a tentative D call TRBD1 (5 bases). This CDR3 has 14 residues. V was clipped by 3 bases and J by 4 bases, with 12 bases between them. Per germline, CDR1 LNHDA and CDR2 SQIVND (reference sequence). Here the CDR3 reads CASSMVGASTEAFF. In DNA form, the CDR3 reads TGTGCCAGTAGTATGGTCGGGGCGAGCACTGAAGCTTTCTTT.

J is TRBJ1-2 and V is TRBV25-1, with D tentatively TRBD1 (6 bases). Looked up from germline, CDR1 is MGHDK and CDR2 is SYGVNS. V was shortened by 4 bases and J by 10 bases, with 13 bases between the two germline ends. There are 12 residues in the CDR3. This chain's CDR3 is CASSGRQAYYTF. The CDR3 DNA reads as TGTGCCAGCAGTGGTAGACAGGCCTACTACACCTTC.

V and J are TRBV11-2 and TRBJ2-3; a possible D gene is TRBD2 (5 bases). CDR1 is SGHAT, CDR2 FQNNGV, per germline. CDR3 length: 13 residues. Trimming took off 5 bases at V and 7 bases at J, with 13 bases between the two ends. CDR3 in DNA: TGTGCCAGCAGCCCTAGGACCGGGAATACGCAGTATTTT. The encoded protein is CASSPRTGNTQYF. The full variable domain, completed using reference TRBV11-2 and TRBJ2-3, is EAGVAQSPRYKIIEKRQSVAFWCNPISGHATLYWYQQILGQGPKLLIQFQNNGVVDDSQLPKDRFSAERLKGVDSTLKIQPAKLEDSAVYLCASSPRTGNTQYFGPGTRLTVL.

Comments on this clone: Compared with germline, one end of the junction differs, possibly owing to a read error. The chain recombines TRBV27 with TRBJ2-3; unclear D gene. Looked up from germline, CDR1 is MNHEY and CDR2 is SMNVEV (reference sequence). The CDR3 has 11 residues. The chain's CDR3 is CASSVSNAQYF. In DNA form, the CDR3 reads TGTGCCAGCAGTGTATCTAATGCGCAGTATTTT.

The chain has TRBV2 and TRBJ1-2; perhaps TRBD1 as D (5 bases). The length of the CDR3 is 13 residues. Germline V gene sequence: CDR1 SNHLY, CDR2 FYNNEI. Trimming shortened V by 6 bases and J by 4 bases, and 12 bases separated the two germline ends. This chain's CDR3 is CASSDAGSYGYTF. The DNA of the CDR3 is TGTGCCAGCAGCGACGCAGGGAGCTATGGCTACACCTTC.

CDR3 sequence: CASSLRTNSEQYF. In DNA form, the CDR3 reads TGTGCCAGCAGTTTGCGGACTAATTCCGAGCAGTACTTC. The chain has TRBV27 and TRBJ2-7; a possible D gene is TRBD2 (6 bases). The V end lost 3 bases, the J end lost 6 bases, and 12 bases lay between the germline ends. The germline V gene has CDR1 MNHEY and CDR2 SMNVEV (reference sequence). The CDR3 is made up of 13 amino acids.

A few counts support this clone. The rearrangement joins TRBV15 to TRBJ1-5; tentatively, D is TRBD1 (5 bases). Germline CDR1 LNHNV, CDR2 YYDKDF (reference sequence). CDR3 length: 14 amino acids. V lost 5 bases, J lost 3 bases, and 11 bases lay in between. CDR3 sequence (DNA): TGTGCCACCAGCTCCGACAGTTCCAATCAGCCCCAGCATTTT. The encoded protein is CATSSDSSNQPQHF.

The V call is TRBV19, the J call TRBJ1-1; D unresolved. The length of the CDR3 is 15 residues. Trimming stripped 3 bases from V and 1 base from J, with 12 bases between. Germline CDR1 and CDR2: LNHDA and SQIVND (reference sequence). CDR3 loop: CASSMVSFTNTEAFF. DNA for the CDR3: TGTGCCAGTAGTATGGTGAGTTTCACGAACACTGAAGCTTTCTTT.

This clone was observed a single time. The genes are TRBV6-6 and TRBJ1-1; TRBD1 matches at 9 bases. Trimming took 2 bases from V and 5 from J; bases not matched to a gene: 3. Germline V gives CDR1 MNHNY, CDR2 SVGAGI (reference sequence). The CDR3 contains 14 residues. The CDR3, as DNA: TGTGCCAGCAGTTACGGGGGACAGGGTACTGAAGCTTTCTTT. This sequence encodes CASSYGGQGTEAFF.

This clone was seen only a few times. V is TRBV2 and J is TRBJ1-2, with D possibly TRBD1 on 5 matching bases. Germline V gives CDR1 SNHLY, CDR2 FYNNEI. The CDR3 is made up of 14 amino acids. V was cut by 8 bases and J by 6 bases, with 19 bases left in between. CDR3: CASSRAQVRNGYTF. The CDR3, as DNA: TGTGCCAGCTCCAGGGCACAGGTGAGGAATGGCTACACCTTC.

The gene calls are TRBV25-1 and TRBJ1-2, with D hard to call. The CDR3 is made up of 13 amino acids. Per germline, CDR1 MGHDK and CDR2 SYGVNS. Trimming took 5 bases from V and 0 from J, leaving 7 bases between them. In DNA, the CDR3 is TGTGCCAGCAGTCTGAGTCCTAACTATGGCTACACCTTC. Protein product: CASSLSPNYGYTF.

The chain links TRBV7-8 to TRBJ1-1; D remains ambiguous. Trimming removed 5 bases at V and 4 bases at J, with 17 bases between. Germline assignment: CDR1 SGHVS and CDR2 FQNEAQ. This CDR3 contains 15 residues. CDR3 residues: CASSPLRGDGTEAFF. The DNA of the CDR3 is TGTGCCAGCAGCCCCCTGCGGGGAGATGGCACTGAAGCTTTCTTT.

This clone was recorded a few times. V is TRBV29-1 and J is TRBJ1-2; D remains ambiguous. CDR3 length equals 12 residues. Germline CDR1 SQVTM, CDR2 ANQGSEA. V dropped 2 bases and J dropped 4 bases, with 8 bases sitting between them. CDR3 nucleotide sequence: TGCAGCGTTGAATTCCGGGGCTATGGCTACACCTTC. Its translation: CSVEFRGYGYTF. Full variable domain (remainder filled in from reference TRBV29-1 and TRBJ1-2): SAVISQKPSRDICQRGTSLTIQCQVDSQVTMMFWYRQQPGQSLTLIATANQGSEATYESGFVIDKFPISRPNLTFSTLTVSNMSPEDSSIYLCSVEFRGYGYTFGSGTRLTVV.

This chain joins TRBV12-5 and TRBJ2-5; TRBD1 aligns across 7 bases. CDR1 is LGHNT, CDR2 FRNRAP, per germline. V shed 7 bases and J 3 bases; nucleotides not matched to a gene: 11. This CDR3 is built from 15 residues. The DNA for the CDR3 is TGTGCTAGTGCCCCGGGCAGGGGGATGGAAGAGACCCAGTACTTC. This encodes CASAPGRGMEETQYF.

J is TRBJ2-7 and V is TRBV19; perhaps TRBD2 as D (5 bases). The CDR3 has 14 residues. The germline V gene encodes CDR1 LNHDA and CDR2 SQIVND (reference sequence). Trimming stripped 6 bases from V and 0 bases from J, with 12 bases between. The CDR3 sequence is CASRPWTGSYEQYF. The CDR3, as DNA: TGTGCCAGTAGACCGTGGACTGGCTCCTACGAGCAGTACTTC.

V and J are TRBV15 and TRBJ1-6; TRBD1 agrees at 7 bases. Germline trimming cut 3 bases from V and 7 bases from J; bases unmatched to any gene: 6. The germline V gene encodes CDR1 LNHNV and CDR2 YYDKDF (reference sequence). This CDR3 has 15 amino acids. The CDR3 region has the DNA TGTGCCACCAGCAGGGAGACAGGGTGGAATTCACCCCTCCACTTT. Protein: CATSRETGWNSPLHF. The variable domain in full, with the rest retrieved from reference TRBV15 and TRBJ1-6, is DAMVIQNPRYQVTQFGKPVTLSCSQTLNHNVMYWYQQKSSQAPKLLFHYYDKDFNNEADTPDNFQSRRPNTSFCFLDIRSPGLGDTAMYLCATSRETGWNSPLHFGNGTRLTVT.

J is TRBJ1-5 and V is TRBV30, with 7 bases identical to TRBD1. CDR1 and CDR2 (germline): GTSNPN, SVGIG (reference sequence). The CDR3 length is 15 residues. V dropped 0 bases and J dropped 4; count of bases not matched to a gene: 6. The CDR3 DNA reads as TGTGCCTGGAGTGTAGGAGGGGGCTGGAATCAGCCCCAGCATTTT. It is translated as CAWSVGGGWNQPQHF.

This sequence joins TRBV19 and TRBJ2-7, with D hard to call. V lost 2 bases, J lost 2 bases, and 13 bases lay in between. This CDR3 contains 15 residues. CDR1 and CDR2 (germline): LNHDA, SQIVND (reference sequence). CDR3 loop: CASSINREPPYEQYF. The CDR3 DNA sequence: TGTGCCAGTAGTATAAACCGAGAGCCCCCCTACGAGCAGTACTTC.

This CDR3 reads CSVPTGGDGYTF. CDR3 coding DNA: TGCAGCGTTCCCACAGGGGGGGATGGCTACACCTTC. The chain uses TRBV29-1 and TRBJ1-2; 8 nucleotides align to TRBD1. The V and J ends lost 5 bases and 6 bases, in that order; junction bases with no gene match: 5. CDR1 and CDR2 (germline): SQVTM, ANQGSEA. This CDR3 spans 12 amino acids.

This sequence joins TRBV30 and TRBJ1-1; D is unclear. V lost 2 bases, J lost 5 bases, and 3 bases lay in between. Germline lookup yields CDR1 GTSNPN and CDR2 SVGIG (reference sequence). This CDR3 has 10 residues. CDR3 sequence (DNA): TGTGCCTGGAGTAAAACTGAAGCTTTCTTT. Its translation is CAWSKTEAFF. Based on the CDR3 plus reference TRBV30 and TRBJ1-1, the full variable domain is SQTIHQWPATLVQPVGSPLSLECTVEGTSNPNLYWYRQAAGRGLQLLFYSVGIGQISSEVPQNLSASRPQDRQFILSSKKLLLSDSGFYLCAWSKTEAFFGQGTRLTVV.

This chain's CDR3 is CASSWGQGFDEQFF. DNA of the CDR3: TGCGCCAGCAGCTGGGGGCAGGGGTTCGATGAGCAGTTCTTC. The chain has TRBV5-1 and TRBJ2-1; D may be TRBD1 (6 bases). Germline V gene data show CDR1 as SGHRS and CDR2 as YFSETQ. V was shortened by 3 bases and J by 8 bases, with 15 bases between the two germline ends. The CDR3 has 14 amino acids.